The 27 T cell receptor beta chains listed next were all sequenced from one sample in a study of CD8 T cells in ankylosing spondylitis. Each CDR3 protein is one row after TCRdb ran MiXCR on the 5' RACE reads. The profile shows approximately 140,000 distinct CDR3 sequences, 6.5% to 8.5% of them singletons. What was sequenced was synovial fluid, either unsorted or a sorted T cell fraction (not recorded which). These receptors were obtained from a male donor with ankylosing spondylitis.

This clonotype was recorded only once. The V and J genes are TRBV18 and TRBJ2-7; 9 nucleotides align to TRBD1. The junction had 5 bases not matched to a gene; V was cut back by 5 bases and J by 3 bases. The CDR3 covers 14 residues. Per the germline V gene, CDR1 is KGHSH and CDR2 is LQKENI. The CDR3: CASSSTGGSYEQYF. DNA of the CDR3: TGTGCCAGCTCATCGACAGGGGGGAGCTACGAGCAGTACTTC.

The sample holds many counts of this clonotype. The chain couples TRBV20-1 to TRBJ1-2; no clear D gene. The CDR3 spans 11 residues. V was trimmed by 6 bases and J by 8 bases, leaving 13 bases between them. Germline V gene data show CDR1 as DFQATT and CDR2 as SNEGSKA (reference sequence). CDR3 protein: CSAFGNRGYTF. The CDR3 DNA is TGCAGTGCCTTCGGGAACCGAGGCTACACCTTC.

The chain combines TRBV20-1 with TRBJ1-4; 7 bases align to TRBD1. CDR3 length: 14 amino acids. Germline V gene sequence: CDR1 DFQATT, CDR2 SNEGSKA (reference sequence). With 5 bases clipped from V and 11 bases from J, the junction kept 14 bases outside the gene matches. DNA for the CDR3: TGCAGTGCTGAAATCGGACAGGCGTCGGGTAAACTGTTTTTT. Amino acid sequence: CSAEIGQASGKLFF.

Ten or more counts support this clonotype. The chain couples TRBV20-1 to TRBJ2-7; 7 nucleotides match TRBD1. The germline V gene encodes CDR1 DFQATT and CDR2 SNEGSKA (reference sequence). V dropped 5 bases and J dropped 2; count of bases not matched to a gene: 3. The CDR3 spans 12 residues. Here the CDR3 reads CSAGDSPYEQYF. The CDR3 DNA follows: TGCAGTGCTGGGGACAGCCCCTACGAGCAGTACTTC.

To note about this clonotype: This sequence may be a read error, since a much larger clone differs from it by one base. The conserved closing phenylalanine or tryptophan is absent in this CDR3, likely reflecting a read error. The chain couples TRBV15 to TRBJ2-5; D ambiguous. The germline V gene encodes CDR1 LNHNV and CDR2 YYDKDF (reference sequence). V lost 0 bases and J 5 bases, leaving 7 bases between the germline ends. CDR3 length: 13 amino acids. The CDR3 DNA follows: TGTGCCACCAGCAGAGATCTGGCGGAGACCCAGTACCTC. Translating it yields CATSRDLAETQYL.

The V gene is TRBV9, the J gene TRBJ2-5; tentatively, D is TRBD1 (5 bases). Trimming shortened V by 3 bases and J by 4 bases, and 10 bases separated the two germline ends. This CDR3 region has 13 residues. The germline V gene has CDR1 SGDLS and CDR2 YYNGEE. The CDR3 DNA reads TGTGCCAGCAGCGCAAGGGGAACAGAGACCCAGTACTTC. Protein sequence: CASSARGTETQYF.

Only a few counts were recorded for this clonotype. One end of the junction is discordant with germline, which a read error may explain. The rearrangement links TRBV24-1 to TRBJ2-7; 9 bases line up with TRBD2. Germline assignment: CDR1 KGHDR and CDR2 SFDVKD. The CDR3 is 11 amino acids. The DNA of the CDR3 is TGTGCCACCAGTGATGGGACTAGCATTCACTTC. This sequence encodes CATSDGTSIHF.

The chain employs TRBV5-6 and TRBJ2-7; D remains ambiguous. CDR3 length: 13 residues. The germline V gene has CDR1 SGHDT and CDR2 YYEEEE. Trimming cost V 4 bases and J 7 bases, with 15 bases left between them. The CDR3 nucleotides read TGTGCCAGCAGCCGTCCCGGATTGCATGAGCAGTACTTC. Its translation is CASSRPGLHEQYF.

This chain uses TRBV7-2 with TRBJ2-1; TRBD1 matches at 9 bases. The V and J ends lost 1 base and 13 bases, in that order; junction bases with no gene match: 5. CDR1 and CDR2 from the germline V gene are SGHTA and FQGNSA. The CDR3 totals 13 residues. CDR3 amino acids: CASSLDPDRGQFF. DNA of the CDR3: TGTGCCAGCAGCTTAGATCCGGACAGGGGCCAGTTCTTC.

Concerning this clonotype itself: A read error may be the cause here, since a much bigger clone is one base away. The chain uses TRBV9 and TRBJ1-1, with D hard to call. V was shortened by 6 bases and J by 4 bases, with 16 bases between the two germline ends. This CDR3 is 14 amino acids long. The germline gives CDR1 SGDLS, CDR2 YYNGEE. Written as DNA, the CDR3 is TGTGCCAGCACCCCAGCGGGAATGAGCACTGAAGCTTTCTTT. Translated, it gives CASTPAGMSTEAFF.

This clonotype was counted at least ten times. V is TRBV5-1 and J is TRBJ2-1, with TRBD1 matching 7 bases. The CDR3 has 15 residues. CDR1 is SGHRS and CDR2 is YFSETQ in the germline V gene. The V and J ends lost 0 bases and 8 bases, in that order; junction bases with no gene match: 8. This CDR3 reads CASSLGQGGSYEQFF. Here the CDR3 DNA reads TGCGCCAGCAGCTTGGGACAGGGCGGGTCATATGAGCAGTTCTTC. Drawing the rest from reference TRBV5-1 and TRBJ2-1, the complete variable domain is KAGVTQTPRYLIKTRGQQVTLSCSPISGHRSVSWYQQTPGQGLQFLFEYFSETQRNKGNFPGRFSGRQFSNSRSEMNVSTLELGDSALYLCASSLGQGGSYEQFFGPGTRLTVL.

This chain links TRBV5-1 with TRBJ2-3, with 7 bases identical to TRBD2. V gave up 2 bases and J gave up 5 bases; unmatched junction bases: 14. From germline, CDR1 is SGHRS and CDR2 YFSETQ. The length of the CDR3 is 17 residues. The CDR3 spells CASSFLPQGGLEDTQYF. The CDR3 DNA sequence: TGCGCCAGCAGCTTTCTCCCCCAGGGAGGGTTGGAAGATACGCAGTATTTT. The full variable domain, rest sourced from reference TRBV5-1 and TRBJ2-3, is KAGVTQTPRYLIKTRGQQVTLSCSPISGHRSVSWYQQTPGQGLQFLFEYFSETQRNKGNFPGRFSGRQFSNSRSEMNVSTLELGDSALYLCASSFLPQGGLEDTQYFGPGTRLTVL.

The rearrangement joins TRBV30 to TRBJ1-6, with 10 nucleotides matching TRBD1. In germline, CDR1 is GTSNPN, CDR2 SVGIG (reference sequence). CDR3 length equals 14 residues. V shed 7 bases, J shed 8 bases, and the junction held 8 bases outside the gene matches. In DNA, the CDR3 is TGTGCCTTTTCATCCGGGACAGGGGATTCACCCCTCCACTTT. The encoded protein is CAFSSGTGDSPLHF.

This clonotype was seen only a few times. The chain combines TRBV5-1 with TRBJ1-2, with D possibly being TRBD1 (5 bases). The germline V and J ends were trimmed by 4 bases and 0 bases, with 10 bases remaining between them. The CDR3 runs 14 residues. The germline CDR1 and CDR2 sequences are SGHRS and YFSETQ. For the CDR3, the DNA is TGCGCCAGCAGCCCCCAGGGTGCTAACTATGGCTACACCTTC. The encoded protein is CASSPQGANYGYTF.

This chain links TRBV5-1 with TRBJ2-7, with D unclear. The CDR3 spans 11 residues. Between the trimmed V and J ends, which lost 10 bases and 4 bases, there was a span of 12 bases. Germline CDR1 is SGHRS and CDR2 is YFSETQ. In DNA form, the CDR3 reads TGCGCCCGTCCTTGGAGTTACGAGCAGTACTTC. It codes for CARPWSYEQYF.

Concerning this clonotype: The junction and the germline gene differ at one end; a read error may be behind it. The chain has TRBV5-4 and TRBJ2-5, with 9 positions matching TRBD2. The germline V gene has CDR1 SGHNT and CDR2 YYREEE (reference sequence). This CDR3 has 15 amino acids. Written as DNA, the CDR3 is TGTGCCAGCATCTTGGGGGCGGGAGGGGAAGAGACCCAGTACTTC. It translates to CASILGAGGEETQYF.

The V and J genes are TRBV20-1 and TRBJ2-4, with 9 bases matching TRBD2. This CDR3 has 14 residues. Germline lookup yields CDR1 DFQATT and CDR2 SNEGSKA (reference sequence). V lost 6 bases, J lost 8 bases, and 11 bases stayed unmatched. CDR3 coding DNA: TGCAGTGCCCGGGCTGGCGGGAGGGCTTACATTCAGTACTTC. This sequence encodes CSARAGGRAYIQYF.

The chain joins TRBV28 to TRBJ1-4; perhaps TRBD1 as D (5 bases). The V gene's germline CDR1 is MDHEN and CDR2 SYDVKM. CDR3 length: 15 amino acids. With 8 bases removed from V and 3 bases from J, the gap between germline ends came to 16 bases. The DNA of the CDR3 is TGTGCCAGCGTATCAGGAGGGGCGGCTAATGAAAAACTGTTTTTT. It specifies CASVSGGAANEKLFF. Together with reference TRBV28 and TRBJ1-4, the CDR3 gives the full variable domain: DVKVTQSSRYLVKRTGEKVFLECVQDMDHENMFWYRQDPGLGLRLIYFSYDVKMKEKGDIPEGYSVSREKKERFSLILESASTNQTSMYLCASVSGGAANEKLFFGSGTQLSVL.

CDR3 residues: CASTAFSGNTIYF. CDR3 sequence (DNA): TGTGCCAGCACCGCATTTTCTGGAAACACCATATATTTT. The chain joins TRBV3-1 to TRBJ1-3; unclear D gene. Trimming removed 7 bases at V and 1 base at J, with 8 bases between. This CDR3 is built from 13 residues. CDR1 is LGHDT, CDR2 YNNKEL, per germline (reference sequence).

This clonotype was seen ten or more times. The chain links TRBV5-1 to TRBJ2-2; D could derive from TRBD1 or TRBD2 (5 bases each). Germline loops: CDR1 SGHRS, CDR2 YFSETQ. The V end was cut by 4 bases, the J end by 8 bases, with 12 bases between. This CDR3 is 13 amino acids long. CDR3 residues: CASSQDGAGELFF. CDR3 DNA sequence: TGCGCCAGCAGCCAGGACGGGGCAGGGGAGCTGTTTTTT.

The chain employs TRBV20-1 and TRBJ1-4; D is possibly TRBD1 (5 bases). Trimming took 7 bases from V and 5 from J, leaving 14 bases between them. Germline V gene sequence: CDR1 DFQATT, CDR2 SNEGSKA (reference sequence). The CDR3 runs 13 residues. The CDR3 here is CSVSYRINEKLFF. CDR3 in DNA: TGCAGTGTTAGCTACAGGATAAATGAAAAACTGTTTTTT.

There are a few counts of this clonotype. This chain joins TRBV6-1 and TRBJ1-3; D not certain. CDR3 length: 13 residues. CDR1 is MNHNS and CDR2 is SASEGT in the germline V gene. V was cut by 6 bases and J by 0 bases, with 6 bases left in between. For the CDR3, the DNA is TGTGCCAGCAGGGTTCCCTCTGGAAACACCATATATTTT. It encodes CASRVPSGNTIYF.

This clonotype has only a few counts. The CDR3 here is CASSLSETSGSTDTQYF. In DNA form, the CDR3 reads TGTGCCAGCAGCTTGTCCGAGACTAGCGGTTCAACAGATACGCAGTATTTT. V and J are TRBV11-3 and TRBJ2-3; 9 bases are shared with TRBD2. There are 17 residues in the CDR3. CDR1 and CDR2 from the germline V gene are SGHNT and YENEEA. The ends lost 3 bases at V and 3 bases at J; junction bases unmatched: 10.

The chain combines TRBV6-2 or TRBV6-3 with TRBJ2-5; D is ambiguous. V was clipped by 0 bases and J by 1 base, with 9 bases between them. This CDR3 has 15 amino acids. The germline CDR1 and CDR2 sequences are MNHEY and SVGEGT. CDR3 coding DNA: TGTGCCAGCAGTTACTCTGGGCCACCCCAAGAGACCCAGTACTTC. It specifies CASSYSGPPQETQYF.

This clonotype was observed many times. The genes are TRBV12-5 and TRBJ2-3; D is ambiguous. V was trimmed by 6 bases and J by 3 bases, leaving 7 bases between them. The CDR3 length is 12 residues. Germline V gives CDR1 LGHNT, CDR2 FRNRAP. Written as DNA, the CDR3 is TGTGCTAGTGGCTACCAGACAGATACGCAGTATTTT. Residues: CASGYQTDTQYF. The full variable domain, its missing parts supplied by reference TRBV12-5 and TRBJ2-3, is DARVTQTPRHKVTEMGQEVTMRCQPILGHNTVFWYRQTMMQGLELLAYFRNRAPLDDSGMPKDRFSAEMPDATLATLKIQPSEPRDSAVYFCASGYQTDTQYFGPGTRLTVL.

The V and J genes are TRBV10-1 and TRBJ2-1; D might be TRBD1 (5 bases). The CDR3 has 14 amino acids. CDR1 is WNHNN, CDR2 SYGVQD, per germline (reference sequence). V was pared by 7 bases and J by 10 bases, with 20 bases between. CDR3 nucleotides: TGCGCCAGCAAACGCGAGGTAGGGGCAGAAGAGCAGTTCTTC. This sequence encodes CASKREVGAEEQFF.

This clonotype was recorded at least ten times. The CDR3 sequence is CSVRKGTVINEQFF. CDR3 DNA: TGCAGTGTCAGAAAAGGGACAGTAATCAATGAGCAGTTCTTC. V gene TRBV20-1 combines with J gene TRBJ2-1; 7 bases are a match to TRBD1. With 7 bases clipped from V and 6 bases from J, the junction kept 12 bases outside the gene matches. The CDR3 has 14 amino acids. Germline V gene sequence: CDR1 DFQATT, CDR2 SNEGSKA (reference sequence).